Each of the 5 T cell receptor beta chains below was sequenced from the same sample in a study of CD8 T cells in ankylosing spondylitis. Findings of the study overall: Apparently characteristic of ankylosing spondylitis blood was a TCR beta motif (eight highly homologous variants).

Antigen specificity for these receptors is unknown. Using its own MiXCR run on the 5' RACE reads, TCRdb lists one record per CDR3 protein. The data contain 350,000 to 550,000 distinct CDR3 sequences, roughly 25% of them seen just once; the ten biggest clones take up roughly 0.9%. Sequences were obtained from blood, either unsorted or a sorted T cell fraction (not recorded which). The receptors originated from a male donor with ankylosing spondylitis.

This clonotype was detected a few times. This chain uses TRBV12-3 or TRBV12-4 with TRBJ1-6; D perhaps matches TRBD1 (6 bases). The CDR3 totals 13 residues. The germline V and J ends were trimmed by 3 bases and 10 bases, with 10 bases remaining between them. This chain's CDR3 is CASSLQGQSPLHF. CDR3 bases: TGTGCCAGCAGTTTGCAGGGGCAGTCACCCCTCCACTTT.

This chain uses TRBV4-2 with TRBJ2-1; D is uncertain. V lost 0 bases, J lost 0 bases, and 6 bases lay in between. In germline, CDR1 is LGHNA, CDR2 YNFKEQ. The CDR3 is 15 residues long. The CDR3 nucleotides are TGTGCCAGCAGCCAAGAATCTTACTCCTACAATGAGCAGTTCTTC. Translating it yields CASSQESYSYNEQFF.

CDR3 sequence (DNA): TGCAGTGCTATGGCAGAGGGCAAAAACATTCAGTACTTC. It is translated as CSAMAEGKNIQYF. This chain connects TRBV20-1 to TRBJ2-4; a weak D match, TRBD2 (5 bases). Looked up from germline, CDR1 is DFQATT and CDR2 is SNEGSKA (reference sequence). The CDR3 is 13 residues long. V was pared by 4 bases and J by 3 bases, with 10 bases between.

In this sample, this clonotype turned up once. This chain joins TRBV19 and TRBJ1-1; no clear D gene. CDR1 LNHDA and CDR2 SQIVND come from the germline V gene (reference sequence). The CDR3 totals 13 residues. Trimming shortened V by 6 bases and J by 4 bases, and 12 bases separated the two germline ends. CDR3 loop: CASSMGPVTEAFF. CDR3 in DNA: TGTGCCAGTAGCATGGGCCCTGTCACTGAAGCTTTCTTT.

The chain recombines TRBV12-5 with TRBJ2-5; unclear D gene. Germline CDR1 LGHNT, CDR2 FRNRAP. CDR3 length equals 11 residues. Trimming took off 7 bases at V and 7 bases at J, with 10 bases between the two ends. CDR3 sequence (DNA): TGTGCTAGTGCCGAGACCGGGACCCAGTACTTC. This encodes CASAETGTQYF.